What follows describes a single TCR beta chain. Its cognate antigen is unknown. Use of 60 Vbeta and 13 Jbeta primers characterized the PCR. TCRdb's copy holds only in-frame clones and misses some; the assay was immunoSEQ multiplex PCR. The repertoire holds under 200,000 clones, with over 9.5% as singletons. The data are from a study of cytomegalovirus exposure and HLA in healthy donors. Whole-study context: Of the donors genotyped, 300 to 500 in all, around 77% fell in the Caucasian-associated ancestry cluster. Study-wide points: As a later analysis revealed, the rate of TCR association differed by HLA locus, with DRB1 most and HLA-C fewest. Accounts indicate the classifier identified cytomegalovirus status with strong specificity and sensitivity. Accurate HLA-A and HLA-B prediction from TCR beta sequences was reported for most subjects.

V lost 6 bases and J lost 8; bases outside the gene matches: 10. The CDR3 length is 13 residues. Germline V gene data show CDR1 as SGDLS and CDR2 as YYNGEE. Sequencing was performed on PBMCs. V and J are TRBV9 and TRBJ1-2, with TRBD1 matching 7 bases. The receptor was derived from a man aged 50-60 years in good health and CMV-seropositive. The CDR3 sequence: CASTGQDIQGYTF. CDR3 nucleotide sequence: TGTGCCAGCACCGGACAGGACATACAGGGCTACACCTTC.